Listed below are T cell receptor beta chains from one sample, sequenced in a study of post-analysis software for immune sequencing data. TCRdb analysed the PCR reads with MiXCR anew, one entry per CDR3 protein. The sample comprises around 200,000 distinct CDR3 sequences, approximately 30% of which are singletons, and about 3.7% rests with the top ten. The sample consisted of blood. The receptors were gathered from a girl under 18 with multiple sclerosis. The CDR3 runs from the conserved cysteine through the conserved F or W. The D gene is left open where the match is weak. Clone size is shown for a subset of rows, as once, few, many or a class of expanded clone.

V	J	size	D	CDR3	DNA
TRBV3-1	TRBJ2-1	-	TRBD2	CASSPRGWREGLNEQFF	TGTGCCAGCAGCCCCCGGGGTTGGCGGGAGGGCCTTAATGAGCAGTTCTTC
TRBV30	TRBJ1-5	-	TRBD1	CAYSGQGHRPQHF	TGTGCCTACTCAGGACAGGGCCACCGGCCCCAGCATTTT
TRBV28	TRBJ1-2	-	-	CASSPLGQGVYGYTF	TGTGCCAGCAGCCCCCTGGGACAAGGGGTATATGGCTACACCTTC
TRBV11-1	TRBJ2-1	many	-	CASSLGGFQSYNEQFF	TGTGCCAGCAGCTTAGGGGGGTTCCAATCCTACAATGAGCAGTTCTTC
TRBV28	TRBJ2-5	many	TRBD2	CASSTPGLAAYRRYF	TGTGCCAGCAGTACCCCGGGACTAGCGGCCTATAGGAGGTACTTC
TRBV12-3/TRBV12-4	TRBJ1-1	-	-	CASSWVVGVGEAFF	TGTGCCAGCAGTTGGGTTGTCGGGGTGGGTGAGGCTTTCTTT
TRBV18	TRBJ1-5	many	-	CASSPLIDQPQHF	TGTGCCAGCTCACCCTTAATCGATCAGCCCCAGCATTTT
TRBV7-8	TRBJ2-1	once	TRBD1	CASSPGTGGCYEQFF	TGTGCCAGCAGCCCCGGGACAGGGGGCTGCTATGAGCAGTTCTTC
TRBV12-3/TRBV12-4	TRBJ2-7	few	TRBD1	CASSFGPGQGRRGTSYEQYF	TGTGCCAGCAGTTTCGGTCCGGGACAGGGCAGGAGGGGTACCTCCTACGAGCAGTACTTC
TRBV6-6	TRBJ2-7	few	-	CASTVRGIPTYEQYF	TGTGCCAGCACCGTAAGAGGGATACCGACCTACGAGCAGTACTTC
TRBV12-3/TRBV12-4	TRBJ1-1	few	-	CASSRRRQANTEAFF	TGTGCCAGCAGCCGTCGTCGACAGGCGAACACTGAAGCTTTCTTT
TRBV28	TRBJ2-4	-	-	CASSPQGEGNIQYF	TGTGCCAGCAGTCCTCAGGGGGAGGGAAACATTCAGTACTTC
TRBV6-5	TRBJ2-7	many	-	CASEGRGPGEQYF	TGTGCCAGCGAGGGGCGGGGACCGGGCGAGCAGTACTTC
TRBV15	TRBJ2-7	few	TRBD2	CATSVSSGSTYEQYF	TGTGCCACCAGTGTTAGTAGCGGGAGCACCTACGAGCAGTACTTC
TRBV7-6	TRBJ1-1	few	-	CASSLVGPGQNTEAFF	TGTGCCAGCAGCTTAGTGGGACCGGGACAGAACACTGAAGCTTTCTTT
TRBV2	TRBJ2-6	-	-	CASSGSEWGSGANVLTF	TGTGCCAGCAGTGGCTCGGAGTGGGGCTCTGGGGCCAACGTCCTGACTTTC
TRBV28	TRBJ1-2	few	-	CASSSFSAGLYGYTF	TGTGCCAGCAGTTCATTTTCCGCGGGGCTCTATGGCTACACCTTC